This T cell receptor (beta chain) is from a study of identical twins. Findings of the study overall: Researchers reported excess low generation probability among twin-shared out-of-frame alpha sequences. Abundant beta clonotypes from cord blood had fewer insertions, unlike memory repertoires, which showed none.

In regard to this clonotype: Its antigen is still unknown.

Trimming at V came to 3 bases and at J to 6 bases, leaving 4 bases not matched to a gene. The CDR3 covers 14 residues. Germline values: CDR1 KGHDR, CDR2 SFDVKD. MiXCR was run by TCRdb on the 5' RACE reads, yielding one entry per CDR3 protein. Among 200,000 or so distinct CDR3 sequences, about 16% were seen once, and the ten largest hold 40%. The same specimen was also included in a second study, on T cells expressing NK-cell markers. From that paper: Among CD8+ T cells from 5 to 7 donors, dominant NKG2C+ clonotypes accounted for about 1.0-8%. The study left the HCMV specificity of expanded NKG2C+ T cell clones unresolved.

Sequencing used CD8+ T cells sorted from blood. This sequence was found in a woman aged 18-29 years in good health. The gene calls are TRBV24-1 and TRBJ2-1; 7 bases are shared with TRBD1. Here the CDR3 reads CATSDPRQGNEQFF. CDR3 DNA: TGTGCCACCAGTGATCCCCGACAGGGCAATGAGCAGTTCTTC.